Each of the 29 T cell receptor beta chains below was sequenced from the same sample in a study of blood T cells in healthy people across ages. Then a second PCR, running roughly 6 to 11 cycles, was carried out with a sample-barcoded 5' primer and a J-beta primer mix. TCRdb called the 5' RACE reads again in MiXCR, with one record for every CDR3 protein. The sample yields some 930,000 distinct CDR3 sequences, roughly 29% seen once. These data were likewise used in another study, on T cells of mothers and their children.

Sequencing used blood. The receptor set was obtained from a woman between 40 and 55 years old in good health.

Notes on this clonotype: A much larger clone differs by one base, so this may be a read error. The rearrangement links TRBV7-2 to TRBJ2-7; no clear D. The V gene's germline CDR1 is SGHTA and CDR2 FQGNSA. The CDR3 runs 15 residues. V lost 5 bases and J 3 bases, leaving 17 bases between the germline ends. Here the CDR3 reads CASSRASVRIYEQYF. CDR3 in DNA: TGTGCCAGCAGCCGAGCCTCAGTCAGGATCTACGAGCAGTACTTC.

The J gene is TRBJ1-1, the V gene TRBV18; no firm D call. Germline CDR1 reads KGHSH; CDR2 reads LQKENI. This CDR3 comprises 12 residues. Trimming stripped 5 bases from V and 1 base from J, with 5 bases between. Here the CDR3 reads CASSGENTEAFF. In DNA, the CDR3 is TGTGCCAGCTCAGGAGAGAACACTGAAGCTTTCTTT. Full variable domain (remainder filled in from reference TRBV18 and TRBJ1-1): NAGVMQNPRHLVRRRGQEARLRCSPMKGHSHVYWYRQLPEEGLKFMVYLQKENIIDESGMPKERFSAEFPKEGPSILRIQQVVRGDSAAYFCASSGENTEAFFGQGTRLTVV.

As to this clonotype: This may stem from a read error, because a much larger clone lies one nucleotide away. The chain is built from TRBV15 and TRBJ2-1; D not certain. Germline V gives CDR1 LNHNV, CDR2 YYDKDF (reference sequence). Trimming took 8 bases from V and 4 from J, leaving 18 bases between them. The CDR3 consists of 15 residues. This CDR3 is CATGTQIKGYNEQFF. CDR3 coding DNA: TGTGCCACCGGCACACAGATCAAAGGGTACAATGAGCAGTTCTTC.

V is TRBV7-9 and J is TRBJ2-5, with D possibly matching TRBD2 (5 bases). The CDR3 covers 15 residues. Trimming stripped 6 bases from V and 11 bases from J, with 25 bases between. The germline V gene encodes CDR1 SEHNR and CDR2 FQNEAQ (reference sequence). Here the CDR3 DNA reads TGTGCCAGCAGGCCCCGACTGGACTCCTACAATGAGCAGTACTTC. As protein: CASRPRLDSYNEQYF.

A few counts support this clonotype. The CDR3 spells CASSEPPRGFQNQPQHF. DNA for the CDR3: TGTGCCAGCAGTGAACCCCCCCGCGGATTTCAAAATCAGCCCCAGCATTTT. This chain links TRBV6-1 with TRBJ1-5; D uncertain. With 2 bases removed from V and 4 bases from J, the gap between germline ends came to 18 bases. The CDR3 covers 17 residues. Germline assignment: CDR1 MNHNS and CDR2 SASEGT.

This chain links TRBV11-2 with TRBJ2-5, with D possibly being TRBD1 or TRBD2 (5 bases each). Matching the DNA end better, TRBJ2-7 makes the J call doubtful. This CDR3 comprises 14 residues. Germline values: CDR1 SGHAT, CDR2 FQNNGV. The CDR3 coding sequence is TGTGCCAGCAGCCGGGACGGACGCCGGAGCGAGCAGTACTTC. Its protein product is CASSRDGRRSEQYF.

There are a few counts of this clonotype. The rearrangement joins TRBV28 to TRBJ1-2; D gene uncertain. The V gene lost 6 bases and the J gene lost 4 bases, with 18 bases spanning the gap. Germline CDR1 is MDHEN and CDR2 is SYDVKM. There are 15 residues in the CDR3. CDR3 sequence reads: CASSPLPLGSYGYTF. The CDR3 DNA reads as TGTGCCAGCAGCCCCCTCCCCTTGGGTTCCTATGGCTACACCTTC.

This chain joins TRBV14 and TRBJ1-2; perhaps TRBD1 as D (5 bases). Trimming pared 4 bases from V and 6 bases from J, leaving 12 bases between. Germline values: CDR1 SGHDN, CDR2 FVKESK. This CDR3 is 13 amino acids long. CDR3 coding DNA: TGTGCCAGCAGCCCCCGGACATCAAATGGCTACACCTTC. Protein: CASSPRTSNGYTF. The full variable domain, rest sourced from reference TRBV14 and TRBJ1-2, is EAGVTQFPSHSVIEKGQTVTLRCDPISGHDNLYWYRRVMGKEIKFLLHFVKESKQDESGMPNNRFLAERTGGTYSTLKVQPAELEDSGVYFCASSPRTSNGYTFGSGTRLTVV.

This clonotype has just a few counts. V and J are TRBV5-4 and TRBJ1-2, with a possible D match to TRBD1 (5 bases). This CDR3 has 18 amino acids. The V end lost 0 bases, the J end lost 2 bases, and 20 bases lay between the germline ends. Germline V CDR1 and CDR2: SGHNT, YYREEE (reference sequence). The CDR3 loop reads CASSLGGSMKVGNYGYTF. As DNA, the CDR3 is TGTGCCAGCAGCTTGGGGGGGTCAATGAAGGTGGGGAACTATGGCTACACCTTC.

Comments on this clonotype: One junction end disagrees with the germline gene, perhaps due to a read error. V gene TRBV5-6 combines with J gene TRBJ2-6; 7 bases line up with TRBD1. The CDR3 totals 18 residues. Per the germline V gene, CDR1 is SGHDT and CDR2 is YYEEEE. Here the CDR3 DNA reads TGTGCCAGCAGCTTGGGAACAGGGGTCTTCTCTGGGGCCAACGTCCGGACTTTC. Protein sequence: CASSLGTGVFSGANVRTF.

This clonotype appeared many times. The chain is built from TRBV28 and TRBJ2-7, with TRBD1 matching over 8 bases. V lost 9 bases to trimming and J lost 5 bases; unmatched junction nucleotides: 9. The germline gives CDR1 MDHEN, CDR2 SYDVKM. CDR3 length: 13 amino acids. CDR3 sequence reads: CASSRDRRNEQYF. The CDR3 DNA reads TGTGCCAGTAGTAGGGACAGGCGGAACGAGCAGTACTTC.

This chain joins TRBV7-9 and TRBJ2-2, with D possibly being TRBD2 (6 bases). The CDR3 runs to 20 residues. Germline-derived CDR1 and CDR2 are SEHNR and FQNEAQ (reference sequence). The V and J ends lost 0 bases and 0 bases respectively, with 20 bases between them. The CDR3 region has the DNA TGTGCCAGCAGCTTAGCGTATACGGCGGGGCGGAGCCCGAACACCGGGGAGCTGTTTTTT. It yields the protein CASSLAYTAGRSPNTGELFF. The complete variable domain, with remaining parts taken from reference TRBV7-9 and TRBJ2-2, reads DTGVSQNPRHKITKRGQNVTFRCDPISEHNRLYWYRQTLGQGPEFLTYFQNEAQLEKSRLLSDRFSAERPKGSFSTLEIQRTEQGDSAMYLCASSLAYTAGRSPNTGELFFGEGSRLTVL.

The V and J genes are TRBV7-6 and TRBJ2-1; 7 nucleotides align to TRBD2. The V gene end was trimmed by 0 bases and the J gene end by 5 bases; junction bases not matched to a gene: 10. Germline V gene data show CDR1 as SGHVS and CDR2 as FNYEAQ. The CDR3 covers 17 residues. CDR3: CASSLAGGFPTNNEQFF. The CDR3 DNA reads TGTGCCAGCAGCTTAGCGGGGGGGTTTCCCACGAACAATGAGCAGTTCTTC.

In the case of this clonotype: A read error is possible here, since a much larger clone lies one base away. J is TRBJ1-2 and V is TRBV20-1; TRBD1 might be the D (6 bases). This CDR3 is built from 13 residues. Trimming left V 3 bases short and J 4 bases short, with 12 bases between. Germline values: CDR1 DFQATT, CDR2 SNEGSKA (reference sequence). CDR3 in amino acids: CSARGGASYGYTF. The CDR3 DNA is TGCAGTGCTAGGGGGGGCGCAAGCTATGGCTACACCTTC.

This clonotype was seen a handful of times. The V and J genes are TRBV28 and TRBJ1-2; unclear D gene. Trimming stripped 4 bases from V and 8 bases from J, with 17 bases between. The germline CDR1 and CDR2 sequences are MDHEN and SYDVKM. CDR3 length equals 14 residues. CDR3 loop: CASSSAVGIRGYTF. The CDR3 nucleotides are TGTGCCAGCAGTTCGGCGGTGGGTATACGAGGCTACACCTTC.

V gene TRBV7-2 combines with J gene TRBJ1-1; D may be TRBD1 (6 bases). V was trimmed by 0 bases and J by 5 bases, leaving 13 bases between them. CDR1 is SGHTA, CDR2 FQGNSA, per germline. This CDR3 has 15 amino acids. CDR3 sequence: CASSLAQGSKTEAFF. The DNA of the CDR3 is TGTGCCAGCAGCTTAGCGCAGGGGAGTAAAACTGAAGCTTTCTTT. Drawing the rest from reference TRBV7-2 and TRBJ1-1, the complete variable domain is GAGVSQSPSNKVTEKGKDVELRCDPISGHTALYWYRQSLGQGLEFLIYFQGNSAPDKSGLPSDRFSAERTGGSVSTLTIQRTQQEDSAVYLCASSLAQGSKTEAFFGQGTRLTVV.

This clonotype was counted between two and nine times. The chain joins TRBV9 to TRBJ1-1; D perhaps matches TRBD1 (6 bases). Germline CDR1 and CDR2: SGDLS and YYNGEE. The V end was cut by 4 bases, the J end by 3 bases, with 16 bases between. This CDR3 is 15 amino acids long. The CDR3 region is CASSSGGGSDTEAFF. The CDR3 nucleotides read TGTGCCAGCAGCTCCGGAGGGGGTAGTGACACTGAAGCTTTCTTT.

For the CDR3, the DNA is TGCGCCAGCAGCCAAGGGAAACTGTTTTTT. The encoded protein is CASSQGKLFF. The rearrangement uses TRBV4-1 and TRBJ1-4; D uncertain. Trimming took off 1 base at V and 11 bases at J, with 2 bases between the two ends. The CDR3 runs 10 residues. In germline, CDR1 is MGHRA, CDR2 YSYEKL.

The table lists this clonotype with a count of one. The V gene is TRBV28, the J gene TRBJ2-3; TRBD2 matches 9 bases. The CDR3 covers 16 residues. CDR1 MDHEN and CDR2 SYDVKM come from the germline V gene. Losses at the gene ends were 6 bases for V and 2 bases for J; bases not matched to a gene: 9. The CDR3 region is CASRRRTSDNTDTQYF. CDR3 bases: TGTGCCAGCAGACGCCGGACTAGCGATAACACAGATACGCAGTATTTT.

The V call is TRBV27, the J call TRBJ1-2; D perhaps matches TRBD1 (6 bases). Trimming took 1 base from V and 3 from J, leaving 12 bases between them. The CDR3 is 15 residues long. Germline V gives CDR1 MNHEY, CDR2 SMNVEV (reference sequence). The CDR3 nucleotides are TGTGCCAGCAGTTTATTCCTCGGACAGCACTATGGCTACACCTTC. Translation gives CASSLFLGQHYGYTF.

This clonotype was observed a handful of times. V usage is TRBV6-6 and J usage is TRBJ1-2; TRBD1 might be the D (5 bases). The length of the CDR3 is 12 residues. CDR1 and CDR2 (germline): MNHNY, SVGAGI (reference sequence). The V end was cut by 6 bases, the J end by 2 bases, with 7 bases between. The CDR3 reads CASRQDNYGYTF. DNA for the CDR3: TGTGCCAGCAGACAGGACAACTATGGCTACACCTTC.

The chain recombines TRBV28 with TRBJ2-5; 8 nucleotides line up with TRBD2. Germline V CDR1 and CDR2: MDHEN, SYDVKM. The CDR3 loop spans 16 amino acids. Germline trimming cut 2 bases from V and 4 bases from J; bases unmatched to any gene: 9. CDR3 DNA: TGTGCCAGCAGTTTAACGGCTAGCGGGTTAGGAGAGACCCAGTACTTC. This sequence encodes CASSLTASGLGETQYF.

This clonotype was detected many times. This rearrangement joins TRBV20-1 to TRBJ2-1; 7 bases are shared with TRBD2. The CDR3 loop spans 12 amino acids. The V gene's germline CDR1 is DFQATT and CDR2 SNEGSKA (reference sequence). With 6 bases clipped from V and 9 bases from J, the junction kept 8 bases outside the gene matches. This CDR3 is CSAYGLAAEQFF. In DNA, the CDR3 is TGCAGTGCCTACGGTCTAGCGGCTGAGCAGTTCTTC.

For this clonotype: This may come from a read error, since a much larger clone is one base off. This chain uses TRBV9 with TRBJ2-5; 7 bases agree with TRBD2. The CDR3 is 16 residues long. Germline V gives CDR1 SGDLS, CDR2 YYNGEE. The V gene end was trimmed by 0 bases and the J gene end by 5 bases; junction bases not matched to a gene: 10. CDR3 residues: CASSVVFSGSGETQYF. The DNA of the CDR3 is TGTGCCAGCAGCGTAGTGTTTAGCGGGTCCGGGGAGACCCAGTACTTC. Combining the CDR3 with reference TRBV9 and TRBJ2-5 gives the whole variable domain DSGVTQTPKHLITATGQRVTLRCSPRSGDLSVYWYQQSLDQGLQFLIQYYNGEERAKGNILERFSAQQFPDLHSELNLSSLELGDSALYFCASSVVFSGSGETQYFGPGTRLLVL.

V gene TRBV9 combines with J gene TRBJ1-6; the D gene is possibly TRBD1 (6 bases). The CDR3 totals 19 residues. Trimming removed 2 bases from V and 0 bases from J, with 18 bases in between. The V gene's germline CDR1 is SGDLS and CDR2 YYNGEE. The CDR3 DNA is TGTGCCAGCAGCGTTCACCCCGGGGCCAGGGGCTCCTATAATTCACCCCTCCACTTT. Translating it yields CASSVHPGARGSYNSPLHF.

A word on this clonotype: A much larger clone lies one base from this, so it may be a read error. This chain joins TRBV7-8 and TRBJ2-3, with D perhaps assigned TRBD1 or TRBD2 (5 bases each). V gave up 5 bases and J gave up 4 bases, with 10 bases separating them. The CDR3 has 13 amino acids. Per the germline V gene, CDR1 is SGHVS and CDR2 is FQNEAQ. The CDR3 spells CASSTGTSDTQYF. As DNA, the CDR3 is TGTGCCAGCAGCACCGGGACCTCAGATACGCAGTATTTT. The entire variable domain, with the rest obtained from reference TRBV7-8 and TRBJ2-3, is as follows: GAGVSQSPRYKVAKRGQDVALRCDPISGHVSLFWYQQALGQGPEFLTYFQNEAQLDKSGLPSDRFFAERPEGSVSTLKIQRTQQEDSAVYLCASSTGTSDTQYFGPGTRLTVL.

This rearrangement joins TRBV30 to TRBJ2-7, with D unresolved. The CDR3 length is 13 residues. The V end was cut by 4 bases, the J end by 6 bases, with 16 bases between. The germline gives CDR1 GTSNPN, CDR2 SVGIG (reference sequence). The CDR3 DNA follows: TGTGCCTGGACCGACGGATTGCCCGGCGAGCAGTACTTC. This sequence encodes CAWTDGLPGEQYF.

This clonotype appeared a few times. The chain employs TRBV7-3 and TRBJ1-1; 10 nucleotides line up with TRBD1. The germline V gene has CDR1 SGHTA and CDR2 FQGTGA. This CDR3 has 15 residues. V dropped 5 bases and J dropped 1; count of bases not matched to a gene: 4. In DNA form, the CDR3 reads TGTGCCAGCAGCACCGGACAGGGGGAGAACACTGAAGCTTTCTTT. Translation: CASSTGQGENTEAFF.

This chain links TRBV12-3 or TRBV12-4 with TRBJ2-1; a possible D gene is TRBD1 (5 bases). CDR3 size: 14 residues. The V gene lost 3 bases and the J gene lost 9 bases, with 15 bases spanning the gap. CDR3 nucleotides: TGTGCCAGCAGTTTCACCACAGGCCGGGTTGAGCAGTTCTTC. Translating it yields CASSFTTGRVEQFF.